A selection of T cell receptor beta chains follows, all from one sample in a study of blood T cell repertoires in COVID-19. Here immunoSEQ multiplex PCR was the method, and the copy in TCRdb shows in-frame clones only, minus some. The sample consists of roughly 110,000 clones, roughly 85% of them appearing once. Sequenced input: peripheral blood. The receptors were gathered from a human donor in a cohort sampled during active COVID-19. Both conserved end residues are part of each CDR3. D genes are given only for firm matches. Not every row has a clone size; where given, it reads once, few, many or a size class.

V	D	size	J	CDR3	DNA
TRBV5-1	-	-	TRBJ2-1	CASSLDRAYNEQFF	TGCGCCAGCAGCTTGGACAGGGCTTACAATGAGCAGTTCTTC
TRBV6-5	-	few	TRBJ2-7	CASSYSGQVKEQYF	TGTGCCAGCAGTTACTCGGGGCAGGTGAAAGAGCAGTACTTC
TRBV9	TRBD1	-	TRBJ2-5	CASSVGTGIQETQYF	TGTGCCAGCAGCGTAGGGACAGGGATACAAGAGACCCAGTACTTC
TRBV11-2	TRBD1	-	TRBJ2-7	CASSLPTGGSYEQYF	TGTGCCAGCAGCCTCCCGACAGGGGGCTCCTACGAGCAGTACTTC
TRBV10-2	-	-	TRBJ2-7	CASSELAYEQYF	TGCGCCAGCAGTGAACTGGCCTACGAGCAGTACTTC
TRBV4-3	TRBD2	-	TRBJ2-1	CASSQDSAGLAGDGGQFF	TGCGCCAGCAGCCAAGATAGCGCAGGACTAGCGGGTGACGGGGGGCAGTTCTTC
TRBV12-3/TRBV12-4	-	-	TRBJ1-1	CASSFGENTEAFF	TGTGCCAGCAGTTTCGGGGAGAACACTGAAGCTTTCTTT
TRBV10-3	TRBD2	-	TRBJ2-3	CAIRRPGLAGRDTQYF	TGTGCCATCAGACGTCCGGGACTAGCGGGGAGAGATACGCAGTATTTT
TRBV28	TRBD1	few	TRBJ2-7	CASRPDRESHEQYF	TGTGCCAGCAGACCGGACAGGGAATCCCACGAGCAGTACTTC
TRBV11-2	-	-	TRBJ2-7	CASSHIRTTYEQYF	TGTGCCAGCAGCCATATCCGGACAACCTACGAGCAGTACTTC
TRBV5-4	TRBD1	-	TRBJ1-6	CASSPPGTGDSPLHF	TGTGCCAGCAGCCCGCCCGGGACAGGGGATTCACCCCTCCACTTT
TRBV11-2	TRBD1	-	TRBJ2-7	CASSPPPPTGGEQYF	TGTGCCAGCAGCCCCCCCCCACCGACAGGGGGGGAGCAGTACTTC
TRBV11-3	-	-	TRBJ2-6	CASSLVGAQSSGANVLTF	TGTGCCAGCAGCTTAGTAGGAGCCCAAAGCTCTGGGGCCAACGTCCTGACTTTC
TRBV6-5	-	-	TRBJ1-3	CASSSPLAGNTIYF	TGTGCCAGCAGTTCCCCTCTAGCTGGAAACACCATATATTTT
TRBV19	-	-	TRBJ1-4	CASSSRGIGKEKLFF	TGTGCCAGTAGTAGCCGGGGTATTGGGAAAGAAAAACTGTTTTTT
TRBV2	TRBD1	-	TRBJ2-5	CASSRDRGQETQYF	TGTGCCAGCAGCAGGGACAGGGGCCAAGAGACCCAGTACTTC
TRBV5-6	TRBD1	-	TRBJ1-5	CASSLGGGPQPQHF	TGTGCCAGCAGCTTGGGAGGGGGCCCTCAGCCCCAGCATTTT
TRBV6-1	-	-	TRBJ2-7	CASTHWGESTYEQYF	TGTGCCAGCACCCACTGGGGGGAATCCACCTACGAGCAGTACTTC
TRBV4-1	-	-	TRBJ1-2	CASSPTDGNNYGYTF	TGCGCCAGCAGCCCTACGGACGGGAATAACTATGGCTACACCTTC
TRBV19	TRBD1	once	TRBJ1-1	CASSRQGTEAFF	TGTGCCAGTAGTCGACAGGGAACTGAAGCTTTCTTT
TRBV6-2/TRBV6-3	-	-	TRBJ2-3	CASSYWTGNTDTQYF	TGTGCCAGCAGTTACTGGACTGGAAACACAGATACGCAGTATTTT
TRBV21-1	-	-	TRBJ2-1	CASSKWAKPFTSYNEQFF	TGTGCCAGCAGCAAATGGGCGAAGCCCTTTACCTCCTACAATGAGCAGTTCTTC
TRBV7-9	-	-	TRBJ1-1	CASSVGSTEAFF	TGTGCCAGCAGCGTCGGGAGCACTGAAGCTTTCTTT
TRBV18	TRBD2	-	TRBJ2-5	CASSRERSGGAETQYF	TGTGCCAGCTCACGAGAACGAAGCGGGGGGGCGGAGACCCAGTACTTC
TRBV7-9	TRBD1	-	TRBJ2-2	CASSLARQGSTGELFF	TGTGCCAGCAGCTTAGCTCGACAGGGGTCCACCGGGGAGCTGTTTTTT
TRBV3-1/TRBV3-2	-	-	TRBJ2-1	CASSHRGLRNEQFF	TGTGCCAGCAGCCACCGGGGTTTGCGCAATGAGCAGTTCTTC
TRBV4-2	TRBD2	-	TRBJ2-2	CASSQDVGGANTGELFF	TGTGCCAGCAGCCAAGATGTTGGGGGGGCGAACACCGGGGAGCTGTTTTTT
TRBV9	-	-	TRBJ1-1	CASSAQGDGVNTEAFF	TGTGCCAGCAGCGCCCAAGGGGATGGTGTGAACACTGAAGCTTTCTTT
TRBV28	TRBD1	-	TRBJ1-2	CASRLGQGVRVYGYTF	TGTGCCAGCAGACTCGGACAGGGGGTTCGAGTCTATGGCTACACCTTC
TRBV6-2/TRBV6-3	-	-	TRBJ2-1	CASSYVGHSYNEQFF	TGTGCCAGCAGTTACGTGGGGCACTCCTACAATGAGCAGTTCTTC
TRBV19	-	-	TRBJ1-5	CASSMQGKAQPQHF	TGTGCCAGTAGTATGCAGGGAAAGGCTCAGCCCCAGCATTTT
TRBV9	-	-	TRBJ1-1	CASSVAAGNTEAFF	TGTGCCAGCAGCGTAGCTGCAGGGAACACTGAAGCTTTCTTT
TRBV6-5	-	once	TRBJ1-6	CASSWGGVNSPLHF	TGTGCCAGCAGTTGGGGGGGCGTCAATTCACCCCTCCACTTT
TRBV29-1	-	-	TRBJ1-2	CSVESLEGYGYTF	TGCAGCGTTGAAAGCCTGGAGGGCTATGGCTACACCTTC
TRBV30	TRBD1	few	TRBJ1-1	CAWSLLGQGLNTEAFF	TGTGCCTGGAGTCTCTTGGGACAGGGACTCAACACTGAAGCTTTCTTT
TRBV5-1	TRBD2	-	TRBJ2-3	CASSFAGDPTDTQYF	TGCGCCAGCAGCTTTGCGGGGGACCCCACAGATACGCAGTATTTT
TRBV6-5	-	-	TRBJ2-6	CASRRTGTGANVLTF	TGTGCCAGCAGGCGAACAGGGACTGGGGCCAACGTCCTGACTTTC
TRBV6-2/TRBV6-3	TRBD1	-	TRBJ1-5	CASSYSQGVSNQPQHF	TGTGCCAGCAGTTACTCACAGGGGGTGAGCAATCAGCCCCAGCATTTT
TRBV12-5	-	-	TRBJ2-2	CASGLLGGGELFF	TGTGCTAGTGGTTTACTCGGGGGCGGGGAGCTGTTTTTT
TRBV7-9	TRBD1	few	TRBJ1-2	CASSFGTGGALTF	TGTGCCAGCAGCTTCGGGACAGGGGGCGCTTTGACCTTC
TRBV7-2	TRBD2	-	TRBJ2-7	CASSPRRSGGASF	TGTGCCAGCAGCCCAAGGAGGAGCGGGGGGGCCTCCTTC
TRBV11-2	TRBD1	-	TRBJ2-1	CASSPSGTGDFF	TGTGCCAGCAGCCCATCCGGGACAGGGGATTTCTTC
TRBV5-4	TRBD1	-	TRBJ2-1	CASSLVDRLYNEQFF	TGTGCCAGCAGCTTGGTGGACAGGCTTTACAATGAGCAGTTCTTC
TRBV7-3	-	-	TRBJ2-1	CASSPLNSGEQFF	TGTGCCAGCAGCCCGCTCAATAGTGGTGAGCAGTTCTTC
TRBV6-5	-	-	TRBJ1-1	CASSYGRGMNTEAFF	TGTGCCAGCAGTTATGGGCGGGGTATGAACACTGAAGCTTTCTTT
TRBV9	-	-	TRBJ1-5	CARARRSNQPQHF	TGTGCCAGGGCCCGGAGGAGCAATCAGCCCCAGCATTTT
TRBV6-5	TRBD2	-	TRBJ2-6	CASSNGGVGANVLTF	TGTGCCAGCAGCAATGGGGGGGTTGGGGCCAACGTCCTGACTTTC
TRBV5-1	-	-	TRBJ2-4	CASSLDISRAKNIQYF	TGCGCCAGCAGCTTGGATATTAGTCGGGCCAAAAACATTCAGTACTTC
TRBV6-1	-	-	TRBJ1-1	CASSEVTTGRNTEAFF	TGTGCCAGCAGTGAAGTGACGACAGGTAGAAACACTGAAGCTTTCTTT
TRBV5-8	-	-	TRBJ1-2	CASSWGGRRIGYTF	TGTGCCAGCAGCTGGGGGGGGCGCAGGATTGGCTACACCTTC